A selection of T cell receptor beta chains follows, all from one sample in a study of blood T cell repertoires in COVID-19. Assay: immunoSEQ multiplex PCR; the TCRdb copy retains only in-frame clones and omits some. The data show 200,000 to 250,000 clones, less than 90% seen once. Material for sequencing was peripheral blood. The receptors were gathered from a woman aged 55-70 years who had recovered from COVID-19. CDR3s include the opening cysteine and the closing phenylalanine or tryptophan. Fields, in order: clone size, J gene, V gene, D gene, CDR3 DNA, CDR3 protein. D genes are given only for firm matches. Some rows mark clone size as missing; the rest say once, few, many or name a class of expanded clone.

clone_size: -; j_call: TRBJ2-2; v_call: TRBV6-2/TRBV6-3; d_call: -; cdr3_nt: TGTGCCAGCAGCCCCAGGGACGGGGAGCTGTTTTTT; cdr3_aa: CASSPRDGELFF
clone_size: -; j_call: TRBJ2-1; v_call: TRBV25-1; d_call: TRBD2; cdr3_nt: TGTGCCAGCACACTCGGAGGGCGGGGGGCTTACAATGAGCAGTTCTTC; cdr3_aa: CASTLGGRGAYNEQFF
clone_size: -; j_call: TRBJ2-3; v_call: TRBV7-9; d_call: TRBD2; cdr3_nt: TGTGCCAGCAGCCGAGACGGGACTAGGGGTCGCACAGATACGCAGTATTTT; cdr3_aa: CASSRDGTRGRTDTQYF
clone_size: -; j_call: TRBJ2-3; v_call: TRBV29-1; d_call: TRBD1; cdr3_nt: TGCAGCGTCGACAGGGGCCCAGATACGCAGTATTTT; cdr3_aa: CSVDRGPDTQYF
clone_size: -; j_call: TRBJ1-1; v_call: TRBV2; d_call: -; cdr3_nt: TGTGCCAGCAGCGGCCAGGGGAACACTGAAGCTTTCTTT; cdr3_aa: CASSGQGNTEAFF
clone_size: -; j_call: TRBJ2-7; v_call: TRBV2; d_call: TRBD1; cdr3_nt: TGTGCCAGCAGGTGGGGGACAGGGGTTGGCGAGCAGTACTTC; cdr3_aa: CASRWGTGVGEQYF
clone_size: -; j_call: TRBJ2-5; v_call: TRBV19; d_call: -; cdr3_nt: TGTGCCAGTAGTAGAGTGGGAGAACAAGAGACCCAGTACTTC; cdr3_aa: CASSRVGEQETQYF
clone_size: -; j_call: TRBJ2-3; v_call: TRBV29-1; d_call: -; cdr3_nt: TGCAGCGTGAAAGGGGGGGGAACAGATACGCAGTATTTT; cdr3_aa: CSVKGGGTDTQYF
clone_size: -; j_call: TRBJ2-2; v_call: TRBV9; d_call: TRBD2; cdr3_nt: TGTGCCAGCAGCGTAGGACTAGCGGGGGTTACCGGGGAGCTGTTTTTT; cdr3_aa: CASSVGLAGVTGELFF
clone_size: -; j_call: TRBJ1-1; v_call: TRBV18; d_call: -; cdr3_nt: TGTGCCAGCTCACCCAAACAGAACACTGAAGCTTTCTTT; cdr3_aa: CASSPKQNTEAFF
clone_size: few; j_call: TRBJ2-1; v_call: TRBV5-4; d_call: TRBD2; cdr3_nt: TGTGCCAGCAGCACCCCGGGGGGGATCTACAATGAGCAGTTCTTC; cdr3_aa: CASSTPGGIYNEQFF
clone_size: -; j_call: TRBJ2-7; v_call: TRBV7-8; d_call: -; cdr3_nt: TGTGCCAGCAGAACTCGGGGGGCGGGGGCCTACGAGCAGTACTTC; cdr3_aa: CASRTRGAGAYEQYF
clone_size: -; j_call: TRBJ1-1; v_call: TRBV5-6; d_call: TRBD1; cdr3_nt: TGTGCCAGCAGCACCAGACAGGGGTGGACTGAAGCTTTCTTT; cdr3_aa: CASSTRQGWTEAFF
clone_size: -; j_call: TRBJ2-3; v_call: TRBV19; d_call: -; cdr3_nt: TGTGCCAGTAGTTCGCTAGGTAGCACAGATACGCAGTATTTT; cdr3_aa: CASSSLGSTDTQYF
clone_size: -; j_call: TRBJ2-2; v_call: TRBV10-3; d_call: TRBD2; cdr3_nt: TGTGCCATCAGTGAGTCGAGGTCGCCTCTAGCGGGGGACGGCACCGGGGAGCTGTTTTTT; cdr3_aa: CAISESRSPLAGDGTGELFF
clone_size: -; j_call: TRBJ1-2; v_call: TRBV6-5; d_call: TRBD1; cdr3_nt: TGTGCCAGCAGAGTTACAGGGGACTATGGCTACACCTTC; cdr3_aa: CASRVTGDYGYTF
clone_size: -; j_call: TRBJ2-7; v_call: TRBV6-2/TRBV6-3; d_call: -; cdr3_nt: TGTGCCAGCAGTTACGGGCAGGGGACCTACGAGCAGTACTTC; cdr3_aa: CASSYGQGTYEQYF
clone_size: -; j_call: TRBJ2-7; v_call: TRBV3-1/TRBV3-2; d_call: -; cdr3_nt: TGTGCCAGCAGCCAACGTATTCAGGGATACGAGCAGTACTTC; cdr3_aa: CASSQRIQGYEQYF
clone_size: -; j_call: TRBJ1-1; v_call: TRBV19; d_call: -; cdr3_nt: TGTGCCAGTAGTATACAGGGCCGGGGGGTCACTGAAGCTTTCTTT; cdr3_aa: CASSIQGRGVTEAFF
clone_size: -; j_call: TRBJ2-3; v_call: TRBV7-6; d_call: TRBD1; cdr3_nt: TGTGCCAGCAGCTACCAGACAGGGGGGAACACAGATACGCAGTATTTT; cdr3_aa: CASSYQTGGNTDTQYF
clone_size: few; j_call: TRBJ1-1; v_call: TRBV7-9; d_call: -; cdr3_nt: TGTGCCAGCAGCTTACAGGGTGAAGCTTTCTTT; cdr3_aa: CASSLQGEAFF
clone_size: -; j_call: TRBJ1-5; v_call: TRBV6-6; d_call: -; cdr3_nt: TGTGCCAGCAGTTACTCAGGGGAGCCCCAGCATTTT; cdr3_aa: CASSYSGEPQHF
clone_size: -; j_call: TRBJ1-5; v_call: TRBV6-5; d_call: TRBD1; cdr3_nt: TGTGCCAGCAGGACAGGGTATAGCAATCAGCCCCAGCATTTT; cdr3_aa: CASRTGYSNQPQHF
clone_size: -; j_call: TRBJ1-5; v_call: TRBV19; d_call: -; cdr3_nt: TGTGCCAGTAGTCCGCCCAGGACAGTTAGCAATCAGCCCCAGCATTTT; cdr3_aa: CASSPPRTVSNQPQHF
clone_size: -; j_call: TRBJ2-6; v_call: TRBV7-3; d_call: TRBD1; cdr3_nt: TGTGCCAGCAGCTCCGGACAGGGCGACTCTGGGGCCAACGTCCTGACTTTC; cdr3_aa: CASSSGQGDSGANVLTF
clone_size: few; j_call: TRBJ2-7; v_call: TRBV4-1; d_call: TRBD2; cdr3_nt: TGCGCCAGCAGCCCGAGCGGGGGGCTCGAGCAGTACTTC; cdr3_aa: CASSPSGGLEQYF
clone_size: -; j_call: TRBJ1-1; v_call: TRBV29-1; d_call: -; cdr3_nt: TGCAGCGTTGTAGACAGGAACACTGAAGCTTTCTTT; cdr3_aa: CSVVDRNTEAFF
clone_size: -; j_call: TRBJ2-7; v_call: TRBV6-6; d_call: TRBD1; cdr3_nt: TGTGCCAGCGGGACAGCCTACGAGCAGTACTTC; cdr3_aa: CASGTAYEQYF
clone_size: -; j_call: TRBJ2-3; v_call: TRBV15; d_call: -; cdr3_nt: TGTGCCACCAGCAGAGAGCGGGGACCTGGCACAGATACGCAGTATTTT; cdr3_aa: CATSRERGPGTDTQYF
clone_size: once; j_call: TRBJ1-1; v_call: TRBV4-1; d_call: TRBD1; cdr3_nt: TGCGCCAGCAGCCTTCGGAGGGGGCGGGAAGCTTTCTTT; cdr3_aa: CASSLRRGREAFF
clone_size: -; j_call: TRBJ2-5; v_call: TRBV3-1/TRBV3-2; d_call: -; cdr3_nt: TGTGCCAGCAGCCAGATGGGAGCAGGGGCCTTACAAGAGACCCAGTACTTC; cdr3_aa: CASSQMGAGALQETQYF
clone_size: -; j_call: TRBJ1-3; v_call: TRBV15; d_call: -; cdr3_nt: TGTGCCACCTCTAAGGGACTCCCAGACACCATATATTTT; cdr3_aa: CATSKGLPDTIYF
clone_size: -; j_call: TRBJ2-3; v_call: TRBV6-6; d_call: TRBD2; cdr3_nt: TGTGCCAGCATGGCGGGGGACACAGATACGCAGTATTTT; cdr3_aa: CASMAGDTDTQYF
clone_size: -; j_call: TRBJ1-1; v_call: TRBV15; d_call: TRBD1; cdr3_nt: TGTGCCACCAGCCGATTGACAGGGCCTCGGAACACTGAAGCTTTCTTT; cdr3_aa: CATSRLTGPRNTEAFF
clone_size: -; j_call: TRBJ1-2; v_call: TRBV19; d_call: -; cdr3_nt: TGTGCCAGTAGTATAGGTTCGCAGAACTATGGCTACACCTTC; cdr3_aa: CASSIGSQNYGYTF
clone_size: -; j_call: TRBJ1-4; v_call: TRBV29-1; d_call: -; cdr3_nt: TGCAGCTTTGGGGGGGGCAGCTGTGAAAAACTGTTTTTT; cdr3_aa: CSFGGGSCEKLFF
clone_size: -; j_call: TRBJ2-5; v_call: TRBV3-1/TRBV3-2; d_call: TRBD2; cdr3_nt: TGTGCCAGCAGCCCACAGTCTTGGGCTAGCGGGGGGATAGGCCAAGAGACCCAGTACTTC; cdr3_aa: CASSPQSWASGGIGQETQYF
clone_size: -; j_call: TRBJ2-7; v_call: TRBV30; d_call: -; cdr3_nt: TGTGCCTGGGGAGTTAACCAGAATTACGAGCAGTACTTC; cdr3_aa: CAWGVNQNYEQYF
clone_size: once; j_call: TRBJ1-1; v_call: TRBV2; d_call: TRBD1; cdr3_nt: TGTGCCAGCAGTCGAGACAGGGCCCCCGAAGCTTTCTTT; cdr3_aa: CASSRDRAPEAFF
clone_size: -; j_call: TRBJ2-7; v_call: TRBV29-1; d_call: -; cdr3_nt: TGCGCGGGACGGAGCTCCTACGAGCAGTACTTC; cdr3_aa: CAGRSSYEQYF
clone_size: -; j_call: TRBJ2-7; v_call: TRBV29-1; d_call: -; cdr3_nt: TGCAGCGTTGAAGGCCCAACGGGGAACGAGCAGTACTTC; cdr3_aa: CSVEGPTGNEQYF
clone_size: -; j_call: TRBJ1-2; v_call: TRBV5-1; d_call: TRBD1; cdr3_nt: TGCGCCAGCAGCTTTCAACAGGGGACGGATGGCTACACCTTC; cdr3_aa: CASSFQQGTDGYTF
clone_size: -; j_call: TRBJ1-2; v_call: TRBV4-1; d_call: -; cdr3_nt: TGCGCCAGCAGCCAACCTGGGGCCCGCCGAGGCTACACCTTC; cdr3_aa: CASSQPGARRGYTF
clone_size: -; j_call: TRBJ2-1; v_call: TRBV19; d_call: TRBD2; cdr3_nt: TGTGCCAGTAGTATAGCGGGGGGCTCCTACAATGAGCAGTTCTTC; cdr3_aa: CASSIAGGSYNEQFF
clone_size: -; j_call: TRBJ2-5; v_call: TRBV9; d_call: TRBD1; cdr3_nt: TGTGCCAGCAGCACCCGAGACAGGGGAGGAGAGACCCAGTACTTC; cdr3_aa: CASSTRDRGGETQYF
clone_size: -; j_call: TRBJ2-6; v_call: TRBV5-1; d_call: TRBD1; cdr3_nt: TGCGCCAGCAGCTTGACAGGGGGCATCGTAATCTCTGGGGCCAACGTCCTGACTTTC; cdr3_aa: CASSLTGGIVISGANVLTF
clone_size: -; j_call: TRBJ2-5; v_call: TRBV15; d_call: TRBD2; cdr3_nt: TGTGCCACCAGCAGAGATGGACTAGCGGGCCAAGAGACCCAGTACTTC; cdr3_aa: CATSRDGLAGQETQYF
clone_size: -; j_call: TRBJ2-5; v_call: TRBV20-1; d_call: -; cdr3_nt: TGCAGTGCTAGTATCCCGGATGGGCACCAAGAGACCCAGTACTTC; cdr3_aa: CSASIPDGHQETQYF
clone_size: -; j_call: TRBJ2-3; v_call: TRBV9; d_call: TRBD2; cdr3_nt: TGTGCCAGCAGCGTAGCTTGGACTAGCGGCACAGATACGCAGTATTTT; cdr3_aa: CASSVAWTSGTDTQYF
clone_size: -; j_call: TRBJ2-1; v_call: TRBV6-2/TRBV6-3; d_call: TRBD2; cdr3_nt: TGTGCCAGCAGTCTTAGCGGGGGGGCCTCCTACAATGAGCAGTTCTTC; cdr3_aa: CASSLSGGASYNEQFF
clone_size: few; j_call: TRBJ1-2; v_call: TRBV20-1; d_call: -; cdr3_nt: TGCAGTGCCGACGATGTTGAGGACTACACCTTC; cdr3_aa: CSADDVEDYTF
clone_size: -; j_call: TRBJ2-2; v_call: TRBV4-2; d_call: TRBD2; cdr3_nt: TGTGCCAGCAGCCAAGATAGCGGGGCCCTTACCGGGGAGCTGTTTTTT; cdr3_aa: CASSQDSGALTGELFF
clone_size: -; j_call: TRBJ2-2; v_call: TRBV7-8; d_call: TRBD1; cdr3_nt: TGTGCCAGCAGCCCCCGCGGACAGGGCGCCAACACCGGGGAGCTGTTTTTT; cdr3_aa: CASSPRGQGANTGELFF